The T cell receptor (beta chain) described here comes from a study of early T cells in non-severe SARS-CoV-2 infection (dated by TCRdb to about 2021). About the study as a whole: Bulk RNA from unsorted whole blood was used for TCR sequencing, so alpha and beta chains could not be paired. Study-wide findings and limitations: Matching against VDJdb was skewed toward anti-spike CD8 responses, likely underestimated virus-specific expansions, and missed private and CD4 specificities.

The library was obtained by 5' RACE. Sequencing instrument: NextSeq 500. To correct for sequencing error and PCR bias, the TCR library protocol tagged individual cDNA molecules with unique molecular identifiers. Both TCR alpha and beta chains were sequenced, and tight co-correlation was observed between alpha and beta sequence abundances in each sample. In the paper's pipeline: V gene, J gene and CDR3 annotation of TCR sequences was performed with Decombinator V4. TCRs were defined as expanded if a significant change between any two time points was detected under a Poisson model with p below 0.0001. TCR abundances were normalised to the total number of TCRs sequenced per sample and were expressed as counts per million. TRAV1-2 paired with TRAJ12, TRAJ20 or TRAJ33 defined MAIT TCRs, while TRAV10 paired with TRAJ18 defined iNKT TCRs. A search of VDJdb, accessed on 1 November 2021, was run for TCRs annotated to CMV, EBV and SARS-CoV-2, with TCRs annotated for multiple antigens excluded. Using fastp trimming at Q25 and MiXCR clonotype assembly, TCRdb reanalyzed the public sequencing data and kept in-frame beta chains. When rows share a CDR3 protein, they turn into one entry using the most common DNA and genes. The V and J calls reflect TCRdb's pipeline rather than the authors' work. In all, the sample holds more than 20,000 distinct CDR3 sequences, and around 5.2% of those were seen once. About 10% of the sample is taken by the ten largest.

In this sample, this clonotype turned up many times. Its target antigen remains unknown. Per-nucleotide qualities are absent, and no much larger clonotype sits a single base away. The germline V gene (reference sequence) gives CDR1 as MNHEY and CDR2 as SMNVEV. Trimming takes 3 bases from V and 4 bases from J, and the germline ends sit 12 bases apart. Spanning cysteine to phenylalanine, the CDR3 consists of 15 amino acids. The kept DNA is CDR3 alone, 45 bases in frame from the first base. A case-control design nested within a healthcare worker cohort in London, UK, was used, with weekly nasopharyngeal swab PCR tests and blood sampling performed. Between 23 and 31 March 2020, the week of the UK lockdown, healthcare workers were enrolled and then followed up weekly for as long as 16 weeks.

The TCR was taken from an adult who was a healthcare worker with PCR-confirmed SARS-CoV-2 infection or an uninfected control (not recorded which). The sequenced material came from whole blood. The rearranged segments are TRBV27 and TRBJ2-2; the D match is possibly TRBD1 or TRBD2, with 6 bases aligned in each. The CDR3 reads as follows: CASSLGGATTGELFF. The base sequence is TGTGCCAGCAGTTTGGGGGGCGCGACCACCGGGGAGCTGTTTTTT.